The 30 T cell receptor beta chains given below trace back to one sample, sequenced in a study of shared clonotypes between healthy human individuals. The data were produced by immunoSEQ multiplex PCR, yet TCRdb's version contains in-frame clones alone and is incomplete. In the table there are about 100,000 clones, about half of which are singletons. The sample was PBMCs. These receptor sequences come from a woman aged 35 to 49 in good health. Some clones in this sample may be carry-over from other donors' samples.

This clone has only a few counts. The chain employs TRBV7-6 and TRBJ1-5; no clear D gene. Germline-derived CDR1 and CDR2 are SGHVS and FNYEAQ. V lost 1 base and J 5 bases, leaving 6 bases between the germline ends. The CDR3 covers 13 residues. CDR3 residues: CASSLVDYQPQHF. The CDR3 DNA follows: TGTGCCAGCAGCTTAGTCGACTATCAGCCCCAGCATTTT.

J is TRBJ2-7 and V is TRBV7-9; tentatively, D is TRBD2 (6 bases). The germline V and J ends were trimmed by 5 bases and 4 bases, with 15 bases remaining between them. The length of the CDR3 is 14 residues. CDR1 SEHNR and CDR2 FQNEAQ come from the germline V gene (reference sequence). DNA of the CDR3: TGTGCCAGCAGCCGTGGGGGGATCTGGTACGAGCAGTACTTC. Protein product: CASSRGGIWYEQYF.

This chain joins TRBV13 and TRBJ2-7, with TRBD1 matching over 8 bases. V lost 5 bases and J lost 4; bases outside the gene matches: 10. The germline V gene has CDR1 PRHDT and CDR2 FYEKMQ (reference sequence). The CDR3 consists of 15 residues. The CDR3: CASSPTGTGVYEQYF. The CDR3 DNA reads as TGTGCCAGCAGCCCCACCGGGACAGGAGTATACGAGCAGTACTTC.

In its sample, this clone was seen many times. V usage is TRBV30 and J usage is TRBJ1-1; D ambiguous. The V and J ends lost 3 bases and 1 base respectively, with 9 bases between them. The length of the CDR3 is 13 residues. Germline values: CDR1 GTSNPN, CDR2 SVGIG (reference sequence). The CDR3 loop reads CAWRRTGNTEAFF. As DNA, the CDR3 is TGTGCCTGGAGAAGGACGGGGAACACTGAAGCTTTCTTT.

This clone came up many times. The CDR3 protein is CASSLVGSGYYNEQFF. CDR3 in DNA: TGTGCCAGCAGCTTAGTCGGTAGCGGGTATTACAATGAGCAGTTCTTC. The chain is built from TRBV7-6 and TRBJ2-1, with TRBD2 identical over 7 bases. This CDR3 has 16 amino acids. V was pared by 1 base and J by 4 bases, with 7 bases of the junction left unmatched. Germline-derived CDR1 and CDR2 are SGHVS and FNYEAQ.

V gene TRBV7-2 combines with J gene TRBJ2-5; D is perhaps TRBD1 (5 bases). TRBJ2-7 explains the end of the DNA better; the J call may be wrong. Germline CDR1 is SGHTA and CDR2 is FQGNSA. This CDR3 region has 14 residues. CDR3 amino acids: CASSPDRTSYEQYF. The CDR3 nucleotides are TGTGCCAGCAGCCCCGATCGGACATCATACGAGCAGTACTTC.

This chain links TRBV7-2 with TRBJ2-7; D may be TRBD1 (5 bases). Germline V gene lookup returns CDR1 SGHTA and CDR2 FQGNSA. This CDR3 has 12 amino acids. Trimming took off 5 bases at V and 7 bases at J, with 12 bases between the two ends. This chain's CDR3 is CASSRTPGEQYF. Here the CDR3 DNA reads TGTGCCAGCAGCCGGACACCCGGGGAGCAGTACTTC.

This clone turned up a few times. The genes are TRBV6-4 and TRBJ1-1; D call uncertain. The CDR3 totals 9 residues. Germline assignment: CDR1 MRHNA and CDR2 SNTAGT. Trimming took off 6 bases at V and 7 bases at J, with 3 bases between the two ends. In DNA form, the CDR3 reads TGTGCCAGCAGGGGTGAAGCTTTCTTT. Its protein product is CASRGEAFF.

Worth noting for this clone: A much larger clone differs by one base, so this may be a read error. The sample carries other DNA sequences with the same CDR3. The chain couples TRBV30 to TRBJ1-2; no firm D call. The CDR3 spans 13 residues. The germline CDR1 and CDR2 sequences are GTSNPN and SVGIG (reference sequence). CDR3 nucleotides: TGCGCCTGGAGTCGCGGACGGAGATATGGCTACACCTTC. Translation: CAWSRGRRYGYTF. Drawing the rest from reference TRBV30 and TRBJ1-2, the complete variable domain is SQTIHQWPATLVQPVGSPLSLECTVEGTSNPNLYWYRQAAGRGLQLLFYSVGIGQISSEVPQNLSASRPQDRQFILSSKKLLLSDSGFYLCAWSRGRRYGYTFGSGTRLTVV.

This clone was seen repeatedly, ten times or more. CDR3 coding DNA: TGTGCCTGGAGCAGAGACGCTACGAACACCGGGGAGCTGTTTTTT. Encoded protein: CAWSRDATNTGELFF. This chain links TRBV30 with TRBJ2-2; D remains unclear. This CDR3 has 15 amino acids. Germline CDR1 is GTSNPN and CDR2 is SVGIG (reference sequence). Between the trimmed V and J ends, which lost 3 bases and 0 bases, there was a span of 11 bases.

This clone was picked up a small number of times. V gene TRBV9 combines with J gene TRBJ2-1; D perhaps matches TRBD1 (5 bases). The CDR3 spans 15 residues. With 3 bases removed from V and 3 bases from J, the gap between germline ends came to 13 bases. Germline CDR1 and CDR2: SGDLS and YYNGEE. CDR3 in DNA: TGTGCCAGCAGCGACGACAGAAAGAACTACAATGAGCAGTTCTTC. It is translated as CASSDDRKNYNEQFF.

The sample holds a few counts of this clone. The chain is built from TRBV10-2 and TRBJ2-7, with D possibly matching TRBD1 (5 bases). The V end was cut by 3 bases, the J end by 5 bases, with 11 bases between. Germline assignment: CDR1 WSHSY and CDR2 SAAADI. The CDR3 totals 13 residues. This CDR3 is CASSEAGLDEQYF. CDR3 nucleotides: TGCGCCAGCAGTGAAGCAGGGCTGGACGAGCAGTACTTC.

This clone was seen ten or more times. J is TRBJ2-7 and V is TRBV25-1, with 11 bases lining up with TRBD1. Trimming at V came to 5 bases and at J to 4 bases, leaving 4 bases not matched to a gene. CDR1 and CDR2 from the germline V gene are MGHDK and SYGVNS. This CDR3 comprises 14 residues. The CDR3 spells CASSLGTGGYEQYF. As DNA, the CDR3 is TGTGCCAGCAGTCTCGGGACAGGGGGTTACGAGCAGTACTTC.

In the case of this clone: A single base is all that separates this from a far larger clone, so a read error is likely. The chain joins TRBV7-2 to TRBJ2-5; maybe TRBD1 (6 bases). From germline, CDR1 is SGHTA and CDR2 FQGNSA. The CDR3 covers 14 residues. Here the CDR3 DNA reads TGTGCCTGGAGCCGACAGGTTCGACAAGAGACCCGGTACTTC. Translation gives CAWSRQVRQETRYF.

V and J are TRBV18 and TRBJ2-5, with TRBD2 matching 12 bases. The ends lost 3 bases at V and 5 bases at J; junction bases unmatched: 4. This CDR3 comprises 15 residues. Per germline, CDR1 KGHSH and CDR2 LQKENI. CDR3 coding DNA: TGTGCCAGCTCACCGCAACTAGCGGGAGGTGAGACCCAGTACTTC. It translates to CASSPQLAGGETQYF.

The rearrangement uses TRBV30 and TRBJ1-6; D may be TRBD1 (6 bases). Per germline, CDR1 GTSNPN and CDR2 SVGIG (reference sequence). The CDR3 loop spans 14 amino acids. V was pared by 1 base and J by 7 bases, with 11 bases between. CDR3 DNA: TGTGCCTGGAGTGACACAGGGTACAATTCACCCCTCCACTTT. Translating gives CAWSDTGYNSPLHF.

This clone was seen only a few times. The chain has TRBV7-6 and TRBJ2-1; D not certain. V lost 5 bases and J lost 6, with 8 bases in between. This CDR3 is built from 12 residues. CDR1 and CDR2 (germline): SGHVS, FNYEAQ. The CDR3 sequence: CASSTRLNEQFF. For the CDR3, the DNA is TGTGCCAGCAGCACCAGACTCAATGAGCAGTTCTTC.

This clone was detected ten times or more. The chain employs TRBV29-1 and TRBJ2-3; D may be TRBD2 (5 bases). The CDR3 is 16 residues long. The germline CDR1 and CDR2 sequences are SQVTM and ANQGSEA. The V and J ends lost 3 bases and 0 bases respectively, with 16 bases between them. CDR3: CSVDPGWTGSTDTQYF. The CDR3 DNA follows: TGCAGCGTTGATCCTGGTTGGACGGGAAGCACAGATACGCAGTATTTT.

V and J are TRBV28 and TRBJ1-4; 7 positions agree with TRBD1. This CDR3 has 15 amino acids. V was clipped by 5 bases and J by 6 bases; unmatched bases: 9. CDR1 and CDR2 (germline): MDHEN, SYDVKM. This CDR3 reads CASSPDRVSDEKLFF. CDR3 in DNA: TGTGCCAGCAGTCCCGACAGGGTAAGTGATGAAAAACTGTTTTTT.

The rearrangement links TRBV6-1 to TRBJ1-1; D remains unclear. The CDR3 totals 13 residues. Germline V gene sequence: CDR1 MNHNS, CDR2 SASEGT. Trimming left V 7 bases short and J 4 bases short, with 13 bases between. The CDR3 loop reads CASMREVGTEAFF. CDR3 in DNA: TGTGCCAGCATGAGGGAAGTGGGCACTGAAGCTTTCTTT.

This clone is a singleton in its sample. The chain is built from TRBV15 and TRBJ1-4, with D perhaps TRBD1 (6 bases). The CDR3 sequence is 15 residues long. Per germline, CDR1 LNHNV and CDR2 YYDKDF (reference sequence). V lost 3 bases and J lost 6, with 14 bases in between. The CDR3 sequence: CATSRGGQKDEKLFF. The DNA for the CDR3 is TGTGCCACCAGCAGGGGGGGCCAGAAGGATGAAAAACTGTTTTTT.

This clone has a handful of counts. The chain couples TRBV27 to TRBJ2-1; TRBD2 agrees at 10 bases. CDR1 and CDR2 (germline): MNHEY, SMNVEV (reference sequence). The junction had 8 bases not matched to a gene; V was cut back by 3 bases and J by 9 bases. This CDR3 spans 15 amino acids. The CDR3 region has the DNA TGTGCCAGCAGTTTCAGAGCGGGAGGGGGCCGTGAGCAGTTCTTC. This translates into CASSFRAGGGREQFF.

The rearrangement joins TRBV14 to TRBJ2-7; 7 nucleotides line up with TRBD2. CDR3 length: 13 residues. Germline loops: CDR1 SGHDN, CDR2 FVKESK. V dropped 0 bases and J dropped 10; count of bases not matched to a gene: 6. CDR3 sequence reads: CASSQDLAGVQYF. In DNA form, the CDR3 reads TGTGCCAGCAGCCAAGATCTGGCGGGAGTCCAGTACTTC.

The chain employs TRBV10-3 and TRBJ1-1, with D tentatively TRBD1 (6 bases). CDR3 length: 14 residues. Trimming removed 2 bases from V and 2 bases from J, with 9 bases in between. CDR1 and CDR2 from the germline V gene are ENHRY and SYGVKD. The CDR3: CAISEGTLNTEAFF. CDR3 DNA: TGTGCCATCAGTGAGGGGACACTTAACACTGAAGCTTTCTTT.

V and J are TRBV11-3 and TRBJ2-1, with D perhaps TRBD1 (6 bases). This CDR3 contains 12 residues. Trimming removed 3 bases at V and 7 bases at J, with 7 bases between. The germline V gene has CDR1 SGHNT and CDR2 YENEEA. Written as DNA, the CDR3 is TGTGCCAGCAGCTTTACAGGGAATGAGCAGTTCTTC. Residues: CASSFTGNEQFF.

The chain employs TRBV5-8 and TRBJ1-5; D remains unclear. The CDR3 covers 14 residues. CDR1 and CDR2 (germline): SGHTS, YDEGEE. V lost 4 bases, J lost 6 bases, and 14 bases lay in between. The CDR3 is CASSRSGSGQPQHF. CDR3 nucleotide sequence: TGTGCCAGCAGCCGAAGCGGGTCTGGTCAGCCCCAGCATTTT.

The rearrangement joins TRBV27 to TRBJ1-4, with D maybe TRBD1 (5 bases). The CDR3 extends over 14 amino acids. Germline V gene lookup returns CDR1 MNHEY and CDR2 SMNVEV (reference sequence). V was shortened by 0 bases and J by 7 bases, with 9 bases between the two germline ends. The CDR3 loop is CASSLSWGGEKLFF. DNA for the CDR3: TGTGCCAGCAGTTTATCATGGGGCGGTGAAAAACTGTTTTTT.

The sample holds a few counts of this clone. The chain carries TRBV28 and TRBJ1-1; D remains ambiguous. Germline CDR1 MDHEN, CDR2 SYDVKM. The V and J ends lost 7 bases and 5 bases respectively, with 11 bases between them. The CDR3 has 12 residues. The CDR3 region has the DNA TGTGCCAGCAAGTCGTGGGTGACTGAAGCTTTCTTT. Translated: CASKSWVTEAFF.

In this sample, this clone turned up a few times. This rearrangement joins TRBV2 to TRBJ2-5; possibly TRBD1 or TRBD2 for D (5 bases each). The DNA end favors TRBJ2-7, so the J call may be wrong. The germline CDR1 and CDR2 sequences are SNHLY and FYNNEI. This CDR3 has 14 residues. CDR3 sequence (DNA): TGTGCCAGCAGCCGGGGCTCGGTCTCCTACGAGCAGTACTTC. Its protein is CASSRGSVSYEQYF.

This clone was counted ten times or more. V and J are TRBV30 and TRBJ1-2, with D hard to call. The CDR3 totals 13 residues. Trimming stripped 0 bases from V and 5 bases from J, with 10 bases between. The germline CDR1 and CDR2 sequences are GTSNPN and SVGIG (reference sequence). CDR3 in amino acids: CAWSVSGLYGYTF. In DNA form, the CDR3 reads TGTGCCTGGAGTGTCTCAGGACTATATGGCTACACCTTC.